These 29 T cell receptor beta chains were sequenced from one sample in a study of T cells in Graves' hyperthyroidism and ophthalmopathy. TCR beta CDR3 sequences were amplified from RNA transcripts. HTBI primers were employed in a first-round RT-PCR of the TCR CDR3. TCRdb used MiXCR to reprocess the multiplex PCR reads, holding one entry per CDR3 protein. The sample shows about 520,000 distinct CDR3 sequences, 20% of them seen only once. The sample consisted of blood. The receptors were sampled from a man younger than 30 with Graves' hyperthyroidism.

The rearrangement links TRBV6-1 to TRBJ2-7, with a weak D call TRBD2 (5 bases). Between the trimmed V and J ends, which lost 5 bases and 5 bases, there was a span of 10 bases. Germline loops: CDR1 MNHNS, CDR2 SASEGT. This CDR3 comprises 12 residues. In nucleotides, the CDR3 is TGTGCCAGCAGTACGGGGATCCACGAGCAGTACTTC. This codes for CASSTGIHEQYF.

This clonotype was seen ten or more times. Here the CDR3 DNA reads TGTGCCAGCAGCTCTTACAGGGGCTCCTACGAGCAGTACTTC. Translating it yields CASSSYRGSYEQYF. The rearrangement links TRBV7-2 to TRBJ2-7; 7 positions match TRBD1. This CDR3 comprises 14 residues. The germline gives CDR1 SGHTA, CDR2 FQGNSA. V gave up 4 bases and J gave up 0 bases; unmatched junction bases: 3.

This clonotype occurred many times. This chain connects TRBV28 to TRBJ2-7, with a possible D match to TRBD2 (6 bases). V was pared by 7 bases and J by 2 bases, with 18 bases between. Per the germline V gene, CDR1 is MDHEN and CDR2 is SYDVKM. The CDR3 extends over 15 amino acids. CDR3 loop: CASTYPGGIPYEQYF. The CDR3 region has the DNA TGTGCCAGCACTTATCCCGGGGGAATTCCCTACGAGCAGTACTTC.

This clonotype was counted only a few times. This chain joins TRBV20-1 and TRBJ2-5, with D tentatively TRBD1 (5 bases). This CDR3 comprises 13 residues. Germline CDR1 reads DFQATT; CDR2 reads SNEGSKA (reference sequence). V lost 3 bases and J 0 bases, leaving 8 bases between the germline ends. DNA of the CDR3: TGCAGTGCTAGTACGACAGACCAAGAGACCCAGTACTTC. Its translation is CSASTTDQETQYF.

This clonotype was seen ten or more times. The chain couples TRBV6-5 to TRBJ1-1; a weak D match, TRBD1 (6 bases). V lost 9 bases to trimming and J lost 0 bases, with 11 bases between them. The germline V gene encodes CDR1 MNHEY and CDR2 SVGAGI. This CDR3 spans 13 amino acids. The CDR3 DNA is TGTGCCAGTTTCAAGGGGGTGAACACTGAAGCTTTCTTT. It yields the protein CASFKGVNTEAFF.

The rearrangement joins TRBV27 to TRBJ1-1; D uncertain. The V and J ends lost 8 bases and 0 bases respectively, with 13 bases between them. Looked up from germline, CDR1 is MNHEY and CDR2 is SMNVEV (reference sequence). This CDR3 is 14 amino acids long. This CDR3 is CASFDGFMNTEAFF. CDR3 in DNA: TGTGCCAGCTTTGACGGATTTATGAACACTGAAGCTTTCTTT.

This clonotype has a count of ten or more. The chain joins TRBV6-1 to TRBJ1-1; TRBD1 might be the D (5 bases). CDR1 and CDR2 (germline): MNHNS, SASEGT. The CDR3 runs 15 residues. V shed 7 bases and J shed 4 bases, with 19 bases lying between them. The DNA of the CDR3 is TGTGCCAGCACCCTGACAGCTAATAGGGGCACTGAAGCTTTCTTT. This codes for CASTLTANRGTEAFF.

The gene calls are TRBV7-9 and TRBJ2-7; maybe TRBD1 (5 bases). Germline V CDR1 and CDR2: SEHNR, FQNEAQ (reference sequence). V gave up 1 base and J gave up 6 bases, with 13 bases separating them. The CDR3 has 14 residues. The CDR3 protein is CASSLVGAAGEQYF. The CDR3 DNA follows: TGTGCCAGCAGCTTAGTTGGGGCCGCCGGCGAGCAGTACTTC. Together with reference TRBV7-9 and TRBJ2-7, the CDR3 gives the full variable domain: DTGVSQNPRHKITKRGQNVTFRCDPISEHNRLYWYRQTLGQGPEFLTYFQNEAQLEKSRLLSDRFSAERPKGSFSTLEIQRTEQGDSAMYLCASSLVGAAGEQYFGPGTRLTVT.

The chain carries TRBV4-1 and TRBJ2-7; D call uncertain. Trimming cost V 2 bases and J 0 bases, with 11 bases left between them. The CDR3 has 15 amino acids. The germline gives CDR1 MGHRA, CDR2 YSYEKL. The CDR3 nucleotides read TGCGCCAGCAGCCAATCCCTCGGAAACTCCTACGAGCAGTACTTC. This codes for CASSQSLGNSYEQYF.

This clonotype was picked up many times. V usage is TRBV6-2 or TRBV6-3 and J usage is TRBJ1-3; D unresolved. The germline gives CDR1 MNHEY, CDR2 SVGEGT. The CDR3 loop spans 15 amino acids. V lost 4 bases to trimming and J lost 4 bases, with 14 bases between them. The CDR3 bases are TGTGCCAGCAGTTCGCGCCCCCCAGAGGGAAACACCATATATTTT. Its translation is CASSSRPPEGNTIYF.

This clonotype occurred many times. This chain links TRBV7-9 with TRBJ2-7, with 9 bases that match TRBD1. Germline V gene sequence: CDR1 SEHNR, CDR2 FQNEAQ (reference sequence). J lost 2 bases, V lost 7 bases, and 6 bases had no gene match. This CDR3 region has 14 residues. Written as DNA, the CDR3 is TGTGCCAGCACCTGGGGGACAGGGCCCTACGAGCAGTACTTC. Residues: CASTWGTGPYEQYF.

The sample holds many counts of this clonotype. V gene TRBV12-5 combines with J gene TRBJ1-2; tentative D call: TRBD1 (5 bases). Germline V lookup: CDR1 LGHNT, CDR2 FRNRAP. The length of the CDR3 is 19 residues. V shed 0 bases and J shed 1 base, with 21 bases lying between them. The CDR3 here is CASGLVSGREPPFNYGYTF. CDR3 sequence (DNA): TGTGCTAGTGGTTTGGTATCAGGCAGGGAGCCTCCTTTTAACTATGGCTACACCTTC.

In its sample, this clonotype was seen many times. V usage is TRBV2 and J usage is TRBJ2-7, with D maybe TRBD2 (5 bases). The CDR3 runs 13 residues. Germline loops: CDR1 SNHLY, CDR2 FYNNEI. V shed 4 bases and J shed 0 bases, with 7 bases lying between them. Here the CDR3 reads CASSGGPSYEQYF. CDR3 sequence (DNA): TGTGCCAGCAGTGGAGGGCCCTCCTACGAGCAGTACTTC.

At least ten counts were recorded for this clonotype. This chain uses TRBV7-9 with TRBJ2-5; D is tentatively TRBD1 or TRBD2 (5 bases each). V lost 1 base to trimming and J lost 4 bases, with 13 bases between them. In germline, CDR1 is SEHNR, CDR2 FQNEAQ (reference sequence). The CDR3 sequence is 15 residues long. Here the CDR3 DNA reads TGTGCCAGCAGCTTAGTTTCGCAGGGACGAGAGACCCAGTACTTC. Translation gives CASSLVSQGRETQYF.

This clonotype was seen at least ten times. V gene TRBV11-2 combines with J gene TRBJ1-1, with 11 bases lining up with TRBD1. Germline-derived CDR1 and CDR2 are SGHAT and FQNNGV. This CDR3 has 16 residues. Germline trimming cut 5 bases from V and 2 bases from J; bases unmatched to any gene: 7. The CDR3 DNA reads as TGTGCCAGCAGCCCATATCGGACAGGGGGCAACACTGAAGCTTTCTTT. Encoded protein: CASSPYRTGGNTEAFF.

Comments on this clonotype: A clone one base away is much larger, so this may be a read error. The chain recombines TRBV6-1 with TRBJ1-5, with D possibly TRBD1 on 6 matching bases. The CDR3 totals 14 residues. The germline CDR1 and CDR2 sequences are MNHNS and SASEGT. Deletions cut 10 bases from V and 1 base from J, with 14 bases between. CDR3 nucleotide sequence: TGTGCCATCCGAGGGGGGGGGAGCAATCAGCCCCAGCATTTT. The encoded protein is CAIRGGGSNQPQHF.

In DNA form, the CDR3 reads TGTGCCAGCAGAAACAGGGAAACCCAGTACTTC. Translation: CASRNRETQYF. The genes are TRBV6-4 and TRBJ2-5; tentatively, D is TRBD1 (6 bases). V lost 6 bases and J 8 bases, leaving 10 bases between the germline ends. CDR3 length: 11 amino acids. The germline V gene encodes CDR1 MRHNA and CDR2 SNTAGT.

This clonotype was seen at least ten times. This chain connects TRBV6-1 to TRBJ2-4; D ambiguous. This CDR3 has 15 residues. The V gene's germline CDR1 is MNHNS and CDR2 SASEGT. Trimming left V 1 base short and J 0 bases short, with 7 bases between. For the CDR3, the DNA is TGTGCCAGCAGTGAAGTTCTGTTAGCCAAAAACATTCAGTACTTC. This encodes CASSEVLLAKNIQYF.

The V gene is TRBV6-5, the J gene TRBJ1-5; 8 positions agree with TRBD1. Germline assignment: CDR1 MNHEY and CDR2 SVGAGI. The V and J ends lost 4 bases and 5 bases, in that order; junction bases with no gene match: 4. The CDR3 contains 14 residues. The CDR3 reads CASSSDREYQPQHF. The CDR3 region has the DNA TGTGCCAGCAGTTCGGACAGGGAGTATCAGCCCCAGCATTTT.

A few counts support this clonotype. The V gene is TRBV28, the J gene TRBJ2-5; 9 nucleotides match TRBD2. The germline V gene has CDR1 MDHEN and CDR2 SYDVKM. Unmatched junction bases numbered 7, after V lost 6 bases and J lost 5 bases. This CDR3 has 14 amino acids. The CDR3 DNA sequence: TGTGCCAGCAGGGCGGGGGGGGCTATCGAGACCCAGTACTTC. This gives the protein CASRAGGAIETQYF.

This clonotype has just a few counts. This chain links TRBV9 with TRBJ2-3; D unresolved. Germline lookup yields CDR1 SGDLS and CDR2 YYNGEE. V was pared by 4 bases and J by 6 bases, with 12 bases between. CDR3 length: 13 residues. The CDR3 region has the DNA TGTGCCAGCAGCTTCCAAGGGTGGGATACGCAGTATTTT. It specifies CASSFQGWDTQYF.

This clonotype was counted many times. The gene calls are TRBV6-4 and TRBJ1-6; 11 bases map to TRBD1. The CDR3 length is 18 residues. Germline CDR1 MRHNA, CDR2 SNTAGT. The V gene end was trimmed by 2 bases and the J gene end by 9 bases; junction bases not matched to a gene: 12. The CDR3 nucleotides are TGTGCCAGCAGTGACACCGGGACAGGGGGTACAATTGGTTCACCCCTCCACTTT. Protein product: CASSDTGTGGTIGSPLHF.

This clonotype has ten or more counts. The chain employs TRBV6-5 and TRBJ2-2, with 16 bases matching TRBD2. The CDR3 is 20 amino acids. V shed 8 bases and J 4 bases; nucleotides not matched to a gene: 16. Germline assignment: CDR1 MNHEY and CDR2 SVGAGI. CDR3 in amino acids: CASLQATGLAGGPGTGELFF. CDR3 DNA: TGTGCCAGCCTACAAGCAACGGGACTAGCGGGGGGGCCGGGCACCGGGGAGCTGTTTTTT.

This clonotype was observed many times. This chain connects TRBV6-1 to TRBJ1-1; D is ambiguous. CDR3 length equals 16 residues. Germline V CDR1 and CDR2: MNHNS, SASEGT. V gave up 5 bases and J gave up 5 bases, with 21 bases separating them. The CDR3 sequence: CASSPPREPGGTEAFF. CDR3 DNA sequence: TGTGCCAGCAGTCCACCTAGGGAGCCTGGCGGGACTGAAGCTTTCTTT.

This clonotype was observed a handful of times. The chain is built from TRBV28 and TRBJ1-3, with a weak D call TRBD1 (6 bases). CDR1 and CDR2 from the germline V gene are MDHEN and SYDVKM. The ends were cut back, 6 bases at V and 2 bases at J, with 14 bases in the middle. CDR3 length: 15 residues. As DNA, the CDR3 is TGTGCCAGCAGGGGACACACGAGCGCTGGAAACACCATATATTTT. This encodes CASRGHTSAGNTIYF.

This clonotype was counted a few times. The chain couples TRBV20-1 to TRBJ2-2; 9 bases are a match to TRBD1. CDR3 length: 16 residues. The J segment lost 0 bases and the V segment lost 1 base, leaving 3 bases of the junction unmatched. Germline V CDR1 and CDR2: DFQATT, SNEGSKA (reference sequence). This CDR3 is CSARGQGVPNTGELFF. CDR3 nucleotides: TGCAGTGCTAGAGGACAGGGGGTGCCGAACACCGGGGAGCTGTTTTTT.

The CDR3 sequence: CASSIVAGGKETQYF. The CDR3 region has the DNA TGTGCCAGCAGTATCGTAGCGGGGGGGAAAGAGACCCAGTACTTC. V is TRBV27 and J is TRBJ2-5; the match to TRBD2 covers 11 bases. V was pared by 5 bases and J by 3 bases, with 5 bases of the junction left unmatched. The germline gives CDR1 MNHEY, CDR2 SMNVEV (reference sequence). This CDR3 is 15 amino acids long.

This clonotype has a count of ten or more. J is TRBJ1-2 and V is TRBV15; TRBD1 agrees at 7 bases. V trimming: 0 bases; J trimming: 4 bases; junction bases outside the gene matches: 5. The CDR3 spans 15 residues. Germline V gene data show CDR1 as LNHNV and CDR2 as YYDKDF (reference sequence). CDR3 sequence reads: CATSRDLGTAYGYTF. The DNA of the CDR3 is TGTGCCACCAGCAGAGATCTAGGGACAGCCTATGGCTACACCTTC. The whole variable domain, filled in from reference TRBV15 and TRBJ1-2, reads DAMVIQNPRYQVTQFGKPVTLSCSQTLNHNVMYWYQQKSSQAPKLLFHYYDKDFNNEADTPDNFQSRRPNTSFCFLDIRSPGLGDTAMYLCATSRDLGTAYGYTFGSGTRLTVV.

The V call is TRBV2, the J call TRBJ2-7; TRBD2 matches 7 bases. The CDR3 totals 14 residues. Trimming removed 6 bases from V and 7 bases from J; junction bases left unmatched: 12. Germline V gene lookup returns CDR1 SNHLY and CDR2 FYNNEI. This CDR3 is CASRVGGPVNEQYF. CDR3 bases: TGTGCCAGCAGAGTGGGAGGGCCAGTTAATGAGCAGTACTTC.